The clone carrying this T cell receptor (beta chain) occurred once. The record originates from a study of shared clonotypes between healthy human individuals. Naive CD8 cells lacked CD45RO, underwent positive selection for CCR7 and left out terminally differentiated effector memory CD45RA+ cells. Deletions cut 5 bases from V and 6 bases from J, with 12 bases between. The CDR3 loop spans 13 amino acids. Per the germline V gene, CDR1 is MRHNA and CDR2 is SNTAGT. The data were produced by immunoSEQ multiplex PCR, yet TCRdb's version contains in-frame clones alone and is incomplete. The sample carries fewer than 1 million clones, about 97% recorded once.

The rearrangement links TRBV6-4 to TRBJ2-3, with a tentative D call TRBD2 (5 bases). This sequence originates from a man aged 25 to 40 in good health. Sequenced: naive CD8+ T cells sorted from blood. CDR3 sequence: CASSRWETDTQYF. CDR3 nucleotide sequence: TGTGCCAGCAGTCGATGGGAGACGGATACGCAGTATTTT.